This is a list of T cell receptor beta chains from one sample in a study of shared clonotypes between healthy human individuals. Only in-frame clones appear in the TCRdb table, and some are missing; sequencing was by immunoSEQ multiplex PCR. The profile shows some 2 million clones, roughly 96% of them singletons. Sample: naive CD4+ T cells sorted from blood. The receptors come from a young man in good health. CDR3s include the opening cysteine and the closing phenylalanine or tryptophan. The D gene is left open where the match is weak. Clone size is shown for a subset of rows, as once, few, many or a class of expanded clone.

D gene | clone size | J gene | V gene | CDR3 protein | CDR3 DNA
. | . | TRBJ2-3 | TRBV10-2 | CASIRTGTDTQYF | TGCGCCAGCATCCGAACAGGGACAGATACGCAGTATTTT
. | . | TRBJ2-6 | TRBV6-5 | CASSSGRTSGANVLTF | TGTGCCAGCAGTTCCGGACGGACCTCTGGGGCCAACGTCCTGACTTTC
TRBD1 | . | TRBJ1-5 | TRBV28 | CASSPPPGTGNQPQHF | TGTGCCAGCAGTCCCCCCCCGGGGACAGGGAATCAGCCCCAGCATTTT
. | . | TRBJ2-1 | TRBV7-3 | CASSLQGNEQFF | TGTGCCAGCAGCTTACAGGGTAATGAGCAGTTCTTC
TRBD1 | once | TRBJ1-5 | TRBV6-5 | CASRRTGGQPQHF | TGTGCCAGCAGACGGACAGGGGGTCAGCCCCAGCATTTT
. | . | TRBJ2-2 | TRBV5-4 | CASSKRANTGELFF | TGTGCCAGCAGCAAAAGGGCGAACACCGGGGAGCTGTTTTTT
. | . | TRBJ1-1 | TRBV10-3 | CAITQQAQNTEAFF | TGTGCCATCACCCAACAGGCGCAGAACACTGAAGCTTTCTTT
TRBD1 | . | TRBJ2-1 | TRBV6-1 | CASSDRPGTGTLYNEQFF | TGTGCCAGCAGTGACCGTCCCGGGACAGGTACGCTATACAATGAGCAGTTCTTC
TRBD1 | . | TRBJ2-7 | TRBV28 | CASRKGQANYEQYF | TGTGCCAGCAGGAAGGGACAGGCTAACTACGAGCAGTACTTC
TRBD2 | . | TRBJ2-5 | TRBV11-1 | CASSLGLAGGRETQYF | TGTGCCAGCAGCTTAGGGCTAGCGGGGGGTAGAGAGACCCAGTACTTC
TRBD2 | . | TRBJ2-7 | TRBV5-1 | CASSSTSGGSYEQYF | TGCGCCAGCAGCTCCACTAGCGGGGGCTCCTACGAGCAGTACTTC
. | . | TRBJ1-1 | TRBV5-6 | CASSLRARTEAFF | TGTGCCAGCAGCCTCCGGGCGCGGACTGAAGCTTTCTTT
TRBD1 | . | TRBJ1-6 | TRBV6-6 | CASINGRQGNSPLHF | TGTGCCAGCATCAACGGTCGACAGGGAAATTCACCCCTCCACTTT
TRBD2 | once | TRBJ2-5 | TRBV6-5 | CASSYSATSGTGIQYF | TGTGCCAGCAGTTACTCAGCGACTAGCGGTACTGGGATCCAGTACTTC
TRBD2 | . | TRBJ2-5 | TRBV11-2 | CASSILAGATETQYF | TGTGCCAGCAGCATCCTAGCGGGAGCCACGGAGACCCAGTACTTC
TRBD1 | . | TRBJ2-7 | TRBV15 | CATSREGTGGYEQYF | TGTGCCACCAGCAGAGAAGGGACAGGGGGCTACGAGCAGTACTTC
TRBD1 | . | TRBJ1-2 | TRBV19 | CASSILGQGATNYGYTF | TGTGCCAGTAGTATATTGGGACAGGGGGCAACTAACTATGGCTACACCTTC
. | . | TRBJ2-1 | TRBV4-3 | CASSQDGREQFF | TGCGCCAGCAGCCAAGATGGGCGTGAGCAGTTCTTC
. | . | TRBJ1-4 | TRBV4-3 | CASSQDTRVNEKLFF | TGCGCCAGCAGCCAAGATACCAGGGTGAATGAAAAACTGTTTTTT
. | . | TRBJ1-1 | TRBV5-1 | CASSVQMNTEAFF | TGCGCCAGCAGTGTACAGATGAACACTGAAGCTTTCTTT
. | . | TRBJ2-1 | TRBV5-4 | CASSQGARAYNEQFF | TGCGCCAGCAGCCAAGGCGCGCGGGCTTACAATGAGCAGTTCTTC
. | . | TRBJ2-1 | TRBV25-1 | CASSEMGRGEQFF | TGTGCCAGCAGCGAGATGGGACGGGGTGAGCAGTTCTTC
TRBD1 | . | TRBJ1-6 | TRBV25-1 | CASSPWTGTLNSPLHF | TGTGCCAGCAGTCCCTGGACAGGGACCCTAAATTCACCCCTCCACTTT
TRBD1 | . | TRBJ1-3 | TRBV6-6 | CASSYLADRGNTIYF | TGTGCCAGCAGTTACTTGGCGGACAGGGGAAACACCATATATTTT
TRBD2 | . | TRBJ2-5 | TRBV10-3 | CAISGVAGGQETQYF | TGTGCCATCAGTGGTGTAGCGGGGGGGCAAGAGACCCAGTACTTC
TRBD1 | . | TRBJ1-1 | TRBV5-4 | CASRADRVNTEAFF | TGTGCCAGCAGAGCCGACAGGGTGAACACTGAAGCTTTCTTT
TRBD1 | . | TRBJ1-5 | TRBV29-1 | CSASGTGDQPQHF | TGCAGCGCATCCGGGACAGGGGATCAGCCCCAGCATTTT
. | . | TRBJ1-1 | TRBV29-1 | CSAPVVGAVQKTEAFF | TGCAGCGCCCCCGTAGTGGGGGCGGTCCAGAAGACTGAAGCTTTCTTT
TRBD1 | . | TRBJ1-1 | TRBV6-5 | CASSYSEGAVEAFF | TGTGCCAGCAGTTATAGTGAGGGGGCCGTTGAAGCTTTCTTT
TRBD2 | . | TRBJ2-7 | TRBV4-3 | CASSQDLLAGGISYEQYF | TGCGCCAGCAGCCAAGATTTACTAGCGGGAGGGATATCCTACGAGCAGTACTTC
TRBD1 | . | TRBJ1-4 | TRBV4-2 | CASSQTPGGYTTNEKLFF | TGTGCCAGCAGCCAGACCCCAGGGGGCTATACAACTAATGAAAAACTGTTTTTT